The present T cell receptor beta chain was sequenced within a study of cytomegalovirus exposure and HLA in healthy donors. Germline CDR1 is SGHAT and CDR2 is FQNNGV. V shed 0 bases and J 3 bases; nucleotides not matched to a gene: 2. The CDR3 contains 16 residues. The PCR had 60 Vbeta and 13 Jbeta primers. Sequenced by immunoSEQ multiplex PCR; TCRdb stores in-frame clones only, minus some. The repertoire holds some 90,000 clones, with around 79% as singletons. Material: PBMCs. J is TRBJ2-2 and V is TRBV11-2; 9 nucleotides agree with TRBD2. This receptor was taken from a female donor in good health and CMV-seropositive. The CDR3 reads CASSLEGTSHTGELFF. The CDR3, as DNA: TGTGCCAGCAGCTTAGAAGGGACTAGCCACACCGGGGAGCTGTTTTTT. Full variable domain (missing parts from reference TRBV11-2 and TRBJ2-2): EAGVAQSPRYKIIEKRQSVAFWCNPISGHATLYWYQQILGQGPKLLIQFQNNGVVDDSQLPKDRFSAERLKGVDSTLKIQPAKLEDSAVYLCASSLEGTSHTGELFFGEGSRLTVL.